This TCR beta chain was sequenced for a study of T cells after posttransplantation cyclophosphamide. Study conclusions and caveats: Donor-recipient repertoire similarity was low at 1-2 months, rising over year one.

Cyclophosphamide on days +3 and +4 followed busulfan-fludarabine conditioning and a marrow graft. As to this clone: Its antigen remains unidentified.

TCRdb's table, derived via immunoSEQ multiplex PCR, lists solely in-frame clones and lacks some. The repertoire holds 35,000 to 45,000 clones, with 78% as singletons. Trimming removed 7 bases at V and 2 bases at J, with 18 bases between. Per germline, CDR1 LNHDA and CDR2 SQIVND (reference sequence). The CDR3 has 16 residues. The sample in question was CD4+ T cells sorted from blood, obtained around 2,000 days after a stem cell transplant with posttransplant cyclophosphamide. The sequence was collected from a female patient aged 35 to 55 who received an allogeneic stem cell transplant from a related donor, was CMV-positive, and had no GVHD. Some T cells may arise from the graft donor. J is TRBJ1-3 and V is TRBV19, with unresolved D. CDR3 nucleotide sequence: TGTGCCAGTATACCGAGGATTTCTGCTGCTGGAAACACCATATATTTT. Its protein product is CASIPRISAAGNTIYF.